This T cell receptor beta chain came from a study of molecular identifiers for immune sequencing clone quantification. Via MiXCR, TCRdb re-called the PCR reads, giving one row per CDR3 protein. The profile shows just under 650,000 distinct CDR3 sequences, nearly 20% of them singletons. In regard to this clonotype: The conserved phenylalanine or tryptophan is not found at the CDR3 terminus, so this likely reflects a read error. It is unclear where the CDR3 begins or ends on the DNA, so no DNA is shown, and the CDR3 is as TCRdb lists it.

The CDR3 spans 12 residues, counting both ends. This chain joins TRBV5-3 and TRBJ1-2; the DNA was not compared with TRBD1, the D call given in the table. Being an ORF, TRBV5-3 has a function that is uncertain. Sequenced input: naive CD8+ T cells from blood, with Jurkat cell RNA spiked in. Subset given: FACS-sorted CD8+CD4-CCR7+CD45RA+ naive T cells. This sequence was found in a human donor in good health. Some libraries in this study had Jurkat cell RNA spiked in. CDR3: CASTARLYHGSR.